Listed below are T cell receptor beta chains from one sample, sequenced in a study of cytomegalovirus exposure and HLA in healthy donors. Produced via immunoSEQ multiplex PCR; TCRdb's table is partial and in-frame only. Its table lists under 70,000 clones. The specimen sequenced was PBMCs. The origin of the receptors is a female donor in good health and CMV-seropositive. Each CDR3 is given with its conserved first and last residue. Each record gives: V gene, D gene, J gene, CDR3 DNA, CDR3 protein. D genes are given only for firm matches.

V: TRBV28
D: .
J: TRBJ2-7
DNA: TGTGCCAGCAGTTTAGAGGCAGGGAACCACGAGCAGTACTTC
CDR3: CASSLEAGNHEQYF

V: TRBV7-2
D: TRBD2
J: TRBJ2-7
DNA: TGTGCCAGCAGCTCCTCGCCGGGACTAGCGGGATCTTACGAGCAGTACTTC
CDR3: CASSSSPGLAGSYEQYF

V: TRBV29-1
D: .
J: TRBJ1-1
DNA: TGCAGCGTTGAAGCCCGGGTCGGCGACACTGAAGCTTTCTTT
CDR3: CSVEARVGDTEAFF

V: TRBV29-1
D: TRBD2
J: TRBJ2-3
DNA: TGCAGCGTTGCCCCGGGACTAGGCACAGATACGCAGTATTTT
CDR3: CSVAPGLGTDTQYF

V: TRBV7-2
D: TRBD2
J: TRBJ2-1
DNA: TGTGCCAGCAGCCCGGGACTAGCGGGAGTCGATGAGCAGTTCTTC
CDR3: CASSPGLAGVDEQFF

V: TRBV6-6
D: TRBD2
J: TRBJ2-1
DNA: TGTGCCAGCAGTTACTCCCTAGCGGAGAACTACAATGAGCAGTTCTTC
CDR3: CASSYSLAENYNEQFF

V: TRBV19
D: TRBD1
J: TRBJ1-1
DNA: TGTGCCAGCTCGGGACAGGGTTCCGGACGCGGAGATTTCTTT
CDR3: CASSGQGSGRGDFF

V: TRBV5-4
D: .
J: TRBJ1-1
DNA: TGTGCCAGCAGCTTGGCCAAAGGACCGGACGGAGGCGGCACGGAAGCTTTCTTT
CDR3: CASSLAKGPDGGGTEAFF

V: TRBV4-3
D: .
J: TRBJ1-4
DNA: TGCGCCAGCAGCCAAGATCGAGGGACAACGAATGAAAAACTGTTTTTT
CDR3: CASSQDRGTTNEKLFF

V: TRBV29-1
D: TRBD1
J: TRBJ1-2
DNA: TGCAGCGTTGAAGGCCAAAGGACAGGGGGAGGCTACACCTTC
CDR3: CSVEGQRTGGGYTF

V: TRBV7-9
D: TRBD2
J: TRBJ2-1
DNA: TGTGCCAGCAGCTTCGCTAGCGGATTATGGGATGAGCAGTTCTTC
CDR3: CASSFASGLWDEQFF

V: TRBV30
D: .
J: TRBJ2-3
DNA: TGTGCCTGGAGTTGGGTAATGGGAGCGGGCACAGATACGCAGTATTTT
CDR3: CAWSWVMGAGTDTQYF

V: TRBV28
D: TRBD1
J: TRBJ2-7
DNA: TGTGCCAGCAGTTTTGGGACAGGGGTCTACGAGCAGTACTTC
CDR3: CASSFGTGVYEQYF

V: TRBV6-4
D: TRBD2
J: TRBJ2-2
DNA: TGTGCCAGCCGACCACTAGCGGGAGGCACCGGGGAGCTGTTTTTT
CDR3: CASRPLAGGTGELFF

V: TRBV27
D: TRBD1
J: TRBJ1-1
DNA: TGTGCCAGCAGTTTCGGACAGGGCGACACTGAAGCTTTCTTT
CDR3: CASSFGQGDTEAFF

V: TRBV28
D: TRBD2
J: TRBJ2-3
DNA: TGTGCCAGCAGTTTAGCAGCTAGCGGGGGAGGCCGGGACACAGATACGCAGTATTTT
CDR3: CASSLAASGGGRDTDTQYF

V: TRBV29-1
D: .
J: TRBJ2-1
DNA: TGCAGCGTTGAATCGCTAGACTACAATGAGCAGTTCTTC
CDR3: CSVESLDYNEQFF

V: TRBV10-3
D: TRBD1
J: TRBJ2-7
DNA: TGTGCCATCAGTGAGTCTCCCGGGACAGGGTTTTACGAGCAGTACTTC
CDR3: CAISESPGTGFYEQYF

V: TRBV7-9
D: .
J: TRBJ1-3
DNA: TGTGCCAGCAGCCCGGACATCTCTGGAAACACCATATATTTT
CDR3: CASSPDISGNTIYF

V: TRBV9
D: TRBD2
J: TRBJ2-3
DNA: TGTGCCAGCAGCGTTGGACTAGCGGGGGCAGATACGCAGTATTTT
CDR3: CASSVGLAGADTQYF

V: TRBV4-1
D: .
J: TRBJ2-7
DNA: TGCGCCAGCAGCCAAGATCCCGGGGAGAGCGCCTACGAGCAGTACTTC
CDR3: CASSQDPGESAYEQYF

V: TRBV4-2
D: TRBD2
J: TRBJ2-3
DNA: TGTGCCAGCAGTTCTAGCGGGAGTGGCACAGATACGCAGTATTTT
CDR3: CASSSSGSGTDTQYF

V: TRBV30
D: TRBD1
J: TRBJ1-4
DNA: TGTGCCTGCCGGGACAGTGACCGCCTGGGGGAAAAACTGTTTTTT
CDR3: CACRDSDRLGEKLFF

V: TRBV5-4
D: TRBD2
J: TRBJ2-1
DNA: TGTGCCAGCAGCTGGGTGGGGGGGGATGAGCAGTTCTTC
CDR3: CASSWVGGDEQFF

V: TRBV6-5
D: TRBD1
J: TRBJ2-7
DNA: TGTGCCAGCAGTTACCGGACAGGGGGCTGGTACGAGCAGTACTTC
CDR3: CASSYRTGGWYEQYF

V: TRBV30
D: .
J: TRBJ1-6
DNA: TGTGCCTGGAGTGTACCACAGGACACCTCACCCCTCCACTTT
CDR3: CAWSVPQDTSPLHF

V: TRBV7-9
D: TRBD2
J: TRBJ2-5
DNA: TGTGCCAGCAGCGATCCTAGCGGAGCCGTGTATCAAGAGACCCAGTACTTC
CDR3: CASSDPSGAVYQETQYF

V: TRBV9
D: TRBD1
J: TRBJ2-7
DNA: TGTGCCAGCAGCGGAGGGGACAGGGGGGCATACGAGCAGTACTTC
CDR3: CASSGGDRGAYEQYF

V: TRBV4-2
D: .
J: TRBJ1-1
DNA: TGTGCCAGCAGCCTAGGCTCCGACGGGAGCTCTGAAGCTTTCTTT
CDR3: CASSLGSDGSSEAFF

V: TRBV18
D: .
J: TRBJ1-5
DNA: TGTGCCAGCTCACCGGGAGACGGCAATCAGCCCCAGCATTTT
CDR3: CASSPGDGNQPQHF

V: TRBV27
D: .
J: TRBJ1-1
DNA: TGTGCCAGCAGTTTCGGACAGAACACTGAAGCTTTCTTT
CDR3: CASSFGQNTEAFF

V: TRBV30
D: .
J: TRBJ1-2
DNA: TGTGCCTGGAGTCCACCCGGGGGGCCTGGCTACACCTTC
CDR3: CAWSPPGGPGYTF

V: TRBV25-1
D: TRBD2
J: TRBJ2-1
DNA: TGTGCCAGCAGTGCATCGACTAGCGGGTTCTCGCAGTTCTTC
CDR3: CASSASTSGFSQFF

V: TRBV6-5
D: TRBD1
J: TRBJ1-1
DNA: TGTGCCAGCTCATCACAGGGGGGGGTCGCTTTCTTT
CDR3: CASSSQGGVAFF

V: TRBV4-2
D: .
J: TRBJ1-2
DNA: TGTGCCAGCAGCCAAGCTCAGGGGCTTTATGGCTACACCTTC
CDR3: CASSQAQGLYGYTF

V: TRBV29-1
D: .
J: TRBJ2-3
DNA: TGCAGCGTATACGACATCACAGATACGCAGTATTTT
CDR3: CSVYDITDTQYF

V: TRBV18
D: TRBD1
J: TRBJ2-5
DNA: TGTGCCAGCTCACAAGCCGACAGGGCGGAGACCCAGTACTTC
CDR3: CASSQADRAETQYF

V: TRBV6-5
D: .
J: TRBJ1-1
DNA: TGTGCCAGCAGTTACTCGCCAGGGGTGGGAACTGAAGCTTTCTTT
CDR3: CASSYSPGVGTEAFF

V: TRBV6-7
D: TRBD2
J: TRBJ2-1
DNA: TGTTCCTCAGGGACTAGCGGGGGGAATCGGGAGCAGTTCTTC
CDR3: CSSGTSGGNREQFF

V: TRBV7-2
D: .
J: TRBJ2-7
DNA: TGTGCCAGCAGCTTGGTAATAGCGGCCTACGAGCAGTACTTC
CDR3: CASSLVIAAYEQYF

V: TRBV1
D: .
J: TRBJ1-3
DNA: TGCACCAGCAGCCGGGGCAGAGACAACTCTGGAAACACCATATATTTT
CDR3: CTSSRGRDNSGNTIYF

V: TRBV10-3
D: TRBD1
J: TRBJ1-2
DNA: TGTGCCATCAGTCCTGGACCCGGGACAGGGTATGGCTACACCTTC
CDR3: CAISPGPGTGYGYTF

V: TRBV28
D: .
J: TRBJ1-1
DNA: TGTGCCAGCGGCCAGGGCGGCACTGAAGCTTTCTTT
CDR3: CASGQGGTEAFF

V: TRBV28
D: .
J: TRBJ2-2
DNA: TGTGCCAGCAGTTTTCGGGGAACCGGGGAGCTGTTTTTT
CDR3: CASSFRGTGELFF

V: TRBV4-3
D: TRBD1
J: TRBJ2-3
DNA: TGCGCCAGCAGCCAGGGACAGGGCCCAGATACGCAGTATTTT
CDR3: CASSQGQGPDTQYF

V: TRBV2
D: TRBD1
J: TRBJ1-1
DNA: TGTGCCAGCAGTGACACATACAGGGGGACTGAAGCTTTCTTT
CDR3: CASSDTYRGTEAFF

V: TRBV5-1
D: TRBD1
J: TRBJ2-2
DNA: TGCGCCAGCAGTTTGACAGGGGGCCACTCCGGGGAGCTGTTTTTT
CDR3: CASSLTGGHSGELFF

V: TRBV7-6
D: .
J: TRBJ1-3
DNA: TGTGCCAGCAGTGCATCTATTTCCGGAAACACCATATATTTT
CDR3: CASSASISGNTIYF

V: TRBV7-3
D: TRBD1
J: TRBJ1-1
DNA: TGTGCCAGCAGCACGGCAGGGGGCACTGAAGCTTTCTTT
CDR3: CASSTAGGTEAFF